Presented here are 10 T cell receptor beta chains from one specimen sequenced in a study of identical twins. TCRdb recomputed calls from the 5' RACE reads with MiXCR, one row per CDR3 protein. The sample holds 1.5 million to 2 million distinct CDR3 sequences, about 31% seen once. Sequencing input: cord blood. These receptor sequences come from a newborn girl in good health.

The chain employs TRBV3-1 and TRBJ1-1; tentative D call: TRBD1 (6 bases). Deletions cut 4 bases from V and 4 bases from J, with 13 bases between. Germline-derived CDR1 and CDR2 are LGHDT and YNNKEL (reference sequence). This CDR3 contains 14 residues. The chain's CDR3 is CASSPQGISTEAFF. CDR3 bases: TGTGCCAGCAGCCCACAGGGAATAAGCACTGAAGCTTTCTTT.

This rearrangement joins TRBV28 to TRBJ2-7, with 7 nucleotides matching TRBD1. The CDR3 totals 15 residues. Germline CDR1 is MDHEN and CDR2 is SYDVKM. J gave up 0 bases and V 3 bases, and 5 bases lay outside the gene matches. The CDR3 coding sequence is TGTGCCAGCAGTTTGCCGGACAGGTTCTCCTACGAGCAGTACTTC. Translating gives CASSLPDRFSYEQYF. The full variable domain, with the rest looked up from reference TRBV28 and TRBJ2-7, is DVKVTQSSRYLVKRTGEKVFLECVQDMDHENMFWYRQDPGLGLRLIYFSYDVKMKEKGDIPEGYSVSREKKERFSLILESASTNQTSMYLCASSLPDRFSYEQYFGPGTRLTVT.

This clonotype was counted between two and nine times. This rearrangement joins TRBV7-9 to TRBJ2-3, with D possibly TRBD1 on 7 matching bases. Germline values: CDR1 SEHNR, CDR2 FQNEAQ (reference sequence). Trimming pared 0 bases from V and 4 bases from J, leaving 17 bases between. The CDR3 totals 17 residues. DNA of the CDR3: TGTGCCAGCAGCTTAGCGCCACAGGGGAGGTTCCCAGATACGCAGTATTTT. It encodes CASSLAPQGRFPDTQYF.

The table lists this clonotype with a few counts. The CDR3 nucleotides read TGTGCCAGCAGCCCCGGGACAGGGGGCGCATCTCAGCCCCAGCATTTT. It is translated as CASSPGTGGASQPQHF. This chain links TRBV6-5 with TRBJ1-5; 12 bases agree with TRBD1. Germline assignment: CDR1 MNHEY and CDR2 SVGAGI. The ends lost 6 bases at V and 6 bases at J; junction bases unmatched: 9. CDR3 length equals 16 residues.

The rearrangement links TRBV5-8 to TRBJ1-2; weak D call: TRBD1 (6 bases). This CDR3 has 14 residues. V gave up 2 bases and J gave up 8 bases, with 16 bases separating them. Germline V gene sequence: CDR1 SGHTS, CDR2 YDEGEE. In DNA, the CDR3 is TGTGCCAGCAGCTTACAGGGTTTAACTATCGGCTACACCTTC. Protein product: CASSLQGLTIGYTF.

On this clonotype itself: One end of the junction does not line up with germline, which may come from a read error. The V call is TRBV20-1, the J call TRBJ1-6; D unresolved. The germline V gene encodes CDR1 DFQATT and CDR2 SNEGSKA (reference sequence). The CDR3 is 12 amino acids. The CDR3 DNA sequence: TGCAGTGCCCTTAATGGGGTTTCACCCCCCCACTTT. Translation: CSALNGVSPPHF.

The chain joins TRBV5-1 to TRBJ2-3, with D hard to call. Germline CDR1 reads SGHRS; CDR2 reads YFSETQ. The CDR3 has 14 amino acids. Trimming removed 9 bases from V and 4 bases from J, with 18 bases in between. CDR3 loop: CATSKVAESDTQYF. As DNA, the CDR3 is TGCGCCACCTCGAAGGTGGCAGAATCAGATACGCAGTATTTT.

This clonotype was detected only a few times. This chain joins TRBV6-4 and TRBJ2-2; 8 nucleotides line up with TRBD1. This CDR3 comprises 13 residues. With V trimmed by 6 bases and J by 6 bases, 3 bases remained unmatched. Germline loops: CDR1 MRHNA, CDR2 SNTAGT. The CDR3 sequence is CASSAQGAGELFF. The CDR3 coding sequence is TGTGCCAGCAGCGCACAGGGGGCCGGGGAGCTGTTTTTT.

This clonotype was counted only a few times. The gene calls are TRBV24-1 and TRBJ2-5; TRBD1 is a possible D gene (5 bases). Per the germline V gene, CDR1 is KGHDR and CDR2 is SFDVKD. V was clipped by 1 base and J by 11 bases, with 10 bases between them. CDR3 size: 12 residues. The CDR3 DNA reads as TGTGCCACCAGTGATTTTAGACAGAGGCAGTACTTC. This sequence encodes CATSDFRQRQYF.

The chain combines TRBV6-5 with TRBJ1-5, with TRBD1 matching 9 bases. The CDR3 length is 15 residues. From germline, CDR1 is MNHEY and CDR2 SVGAGI. J lost 6 bases, V lost 5 bases, and 8 bases had no gene match. CDR3 nucleotides: TGTGCCAGCAGTCGGACAGGGGCGACCACTCAGCCCCAGCATTTT. This codes for CASSRTGATTQPQHF.